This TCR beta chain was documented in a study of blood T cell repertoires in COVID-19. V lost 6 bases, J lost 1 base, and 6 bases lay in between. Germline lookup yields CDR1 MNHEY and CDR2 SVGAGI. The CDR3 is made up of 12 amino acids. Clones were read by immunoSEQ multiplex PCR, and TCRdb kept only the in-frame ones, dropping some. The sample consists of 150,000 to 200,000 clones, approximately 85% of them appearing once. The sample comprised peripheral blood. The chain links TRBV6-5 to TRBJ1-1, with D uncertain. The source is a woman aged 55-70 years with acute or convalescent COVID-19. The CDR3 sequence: CASSHRNTEAFF. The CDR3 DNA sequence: TGTGCCAGCAGCCACAGGAACACTGAAGCTTTCTTT.